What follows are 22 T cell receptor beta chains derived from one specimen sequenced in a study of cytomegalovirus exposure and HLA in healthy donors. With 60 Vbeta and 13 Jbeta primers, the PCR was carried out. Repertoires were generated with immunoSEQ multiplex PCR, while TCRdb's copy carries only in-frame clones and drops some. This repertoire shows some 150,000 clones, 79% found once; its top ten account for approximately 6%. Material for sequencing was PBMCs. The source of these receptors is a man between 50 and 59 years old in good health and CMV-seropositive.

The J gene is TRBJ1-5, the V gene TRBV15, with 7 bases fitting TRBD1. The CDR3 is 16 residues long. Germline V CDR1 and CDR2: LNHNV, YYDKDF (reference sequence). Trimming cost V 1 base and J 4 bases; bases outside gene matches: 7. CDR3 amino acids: CATSRGAGTVNQPQHF. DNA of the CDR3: TGTGCCACCAGCAGAGGTGCCGGGACAGTGAATCAGCCCCAGCATTTT. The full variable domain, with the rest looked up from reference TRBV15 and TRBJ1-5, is DAMVIQNPRYQVTQFGKPVTLSCSQTLNHNVMYWYQQKSSQAPKLLFHYYDKDFNNEADTPDNFQSRRPNTSFCFLDIRSPGLGDTAMYLCATSRGAGTVNQPQHFGDGTRLSIL.

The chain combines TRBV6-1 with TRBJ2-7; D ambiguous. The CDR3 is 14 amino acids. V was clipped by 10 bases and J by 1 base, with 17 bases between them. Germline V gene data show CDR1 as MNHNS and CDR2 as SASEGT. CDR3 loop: CATQRLFGSYEQYF. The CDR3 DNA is TGTGCCACCCAGAGGCTCTTTGGGTCCTACGAGCAGTACTTC.

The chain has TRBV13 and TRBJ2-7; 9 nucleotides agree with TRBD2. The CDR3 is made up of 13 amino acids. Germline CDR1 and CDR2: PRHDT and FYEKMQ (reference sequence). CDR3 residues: CATTLAGTYEQYF. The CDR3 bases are TGTGCTACCACACTAGCGGGTACCTACGAGCAGTACTTC.

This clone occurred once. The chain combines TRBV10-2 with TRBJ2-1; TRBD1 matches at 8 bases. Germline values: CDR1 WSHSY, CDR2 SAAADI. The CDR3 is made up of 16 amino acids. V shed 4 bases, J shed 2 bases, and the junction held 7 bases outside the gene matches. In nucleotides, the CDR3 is TGCGCCAGCAGTGTTTCCCCGGGACAGGCCTACAATGAGCAGTTCTTC. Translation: CASSVSPGQAYNEQFF.

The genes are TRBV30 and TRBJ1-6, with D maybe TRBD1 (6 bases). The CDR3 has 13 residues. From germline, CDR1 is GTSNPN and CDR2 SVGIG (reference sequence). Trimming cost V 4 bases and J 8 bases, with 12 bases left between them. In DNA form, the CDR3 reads TGTGCCTGGACCGGACAGATAGATTCACCCCTCCACTTT. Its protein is CAWTGQIDSPLHF.

Here the CDR3 reads CASSLTGLTGELFF. Written as DNA, the CDR3 is TGTGCCAGCAGCCTTACCGGACTCACCGGGGAGCTGTTTTTT. The chain employs TRBV27 and TRBJ2-2, with a weak D call TRBD2 (5 bases). V lost 6 bases and J lost 4, with 12 bases in between. Germline-derived CDR1 and CDR2 are MNHEY and SMNVEV (reference sequence). The CDR3 spans 14 residues.

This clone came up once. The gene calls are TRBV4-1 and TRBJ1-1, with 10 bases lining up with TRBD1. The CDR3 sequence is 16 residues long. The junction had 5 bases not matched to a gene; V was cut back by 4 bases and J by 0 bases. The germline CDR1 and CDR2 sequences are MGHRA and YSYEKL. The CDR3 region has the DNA TGCGCCAGCAGCCTAGGACAGGGGGGAATGAACACTGAAGCTTTCTTT. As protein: CASSLGQGGMNTEAFF.

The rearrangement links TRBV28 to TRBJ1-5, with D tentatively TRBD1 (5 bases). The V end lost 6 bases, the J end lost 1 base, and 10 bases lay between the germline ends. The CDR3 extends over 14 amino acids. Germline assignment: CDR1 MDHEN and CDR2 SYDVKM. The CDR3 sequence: CASRGGTSNQPQHF. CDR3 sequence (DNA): TGTGCCAGCAGGGGAGGGACCAGCAATCAGCCCCAGCATTTT.

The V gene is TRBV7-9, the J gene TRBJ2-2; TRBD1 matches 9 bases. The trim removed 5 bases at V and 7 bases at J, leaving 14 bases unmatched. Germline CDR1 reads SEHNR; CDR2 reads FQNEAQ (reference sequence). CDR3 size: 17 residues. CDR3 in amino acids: CASSQQGAVSRRGELFF. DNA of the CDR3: TGTGCCAGCAGCCAACAGGGGGCGGTTAGCCGTCGCGGGGAGCTGTTTTTT.

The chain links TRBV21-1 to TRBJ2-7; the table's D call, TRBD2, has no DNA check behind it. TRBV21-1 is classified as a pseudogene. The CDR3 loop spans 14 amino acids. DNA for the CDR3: TGTGCCAGCAGCAAGGGACTAGTCTCCTACGAGCAGTACTTC. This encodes CASSKGLVSYEQYF.

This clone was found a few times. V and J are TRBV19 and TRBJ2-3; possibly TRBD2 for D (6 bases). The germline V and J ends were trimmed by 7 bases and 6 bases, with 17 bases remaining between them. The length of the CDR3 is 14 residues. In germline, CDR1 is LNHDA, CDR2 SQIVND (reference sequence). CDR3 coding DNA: TGTGCCAGTACTGAAGGAGGGCCAGGGGATACGCAGTATTTT. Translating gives CASTEGGPGDTQYF.

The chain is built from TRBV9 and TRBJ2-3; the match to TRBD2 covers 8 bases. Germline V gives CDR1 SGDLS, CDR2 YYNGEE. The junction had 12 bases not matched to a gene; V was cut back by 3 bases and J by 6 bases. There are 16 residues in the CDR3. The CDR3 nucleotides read TGTGCCAGCAGCGACGGGACTAGTTTTTATTCGGATACGCAGTATTTT. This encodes CASSDGTSFYSDTQYF.

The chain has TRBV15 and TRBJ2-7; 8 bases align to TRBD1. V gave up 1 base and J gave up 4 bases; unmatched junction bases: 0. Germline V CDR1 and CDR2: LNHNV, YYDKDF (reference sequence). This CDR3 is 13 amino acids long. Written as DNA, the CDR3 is TGTGCCACCAGCAGAGGGACAGGGTACGAGCAGTACTTC. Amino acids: CATSRGTGYEQYF.

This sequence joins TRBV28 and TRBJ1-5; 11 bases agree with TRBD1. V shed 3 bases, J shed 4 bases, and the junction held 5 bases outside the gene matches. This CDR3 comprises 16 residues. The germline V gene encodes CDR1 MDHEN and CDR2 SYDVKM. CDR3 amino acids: CASSLPGQGGNQPQHF. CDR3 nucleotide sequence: TGTGCCAGCAGTTTGCCGGGACAGGGGGGGAATCAGCCCCAGCATTTT.

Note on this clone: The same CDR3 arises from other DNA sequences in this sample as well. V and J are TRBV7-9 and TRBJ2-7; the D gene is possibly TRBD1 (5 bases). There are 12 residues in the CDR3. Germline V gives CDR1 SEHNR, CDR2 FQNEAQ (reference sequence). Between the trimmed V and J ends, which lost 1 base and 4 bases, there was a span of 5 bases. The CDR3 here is CASSLGQYEQYF. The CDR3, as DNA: TGTGCCAGCAGCTTAGGACAGTACGAGCAGTACTTC.

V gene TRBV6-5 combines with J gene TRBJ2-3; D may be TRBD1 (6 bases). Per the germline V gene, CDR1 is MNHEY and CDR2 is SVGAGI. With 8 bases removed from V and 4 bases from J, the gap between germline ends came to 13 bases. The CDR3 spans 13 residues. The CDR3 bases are TGTGCCAGCCATACAGGGCTCTCAGATACGCAGTATTTT. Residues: CASHTGLSDTQYF.

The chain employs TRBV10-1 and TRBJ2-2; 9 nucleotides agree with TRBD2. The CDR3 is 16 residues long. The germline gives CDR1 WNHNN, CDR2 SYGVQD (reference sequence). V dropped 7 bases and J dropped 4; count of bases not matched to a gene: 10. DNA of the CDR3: TGCGCCAGCATGTCCGGGACTAGCTTGTCCACCGGGGAGCTGTTTTTT. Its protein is CASMSGTSLSTGELFF.

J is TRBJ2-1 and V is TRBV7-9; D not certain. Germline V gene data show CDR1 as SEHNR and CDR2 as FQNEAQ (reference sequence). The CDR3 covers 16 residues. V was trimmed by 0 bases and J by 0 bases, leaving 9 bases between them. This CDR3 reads CASSLAQISSYNEQFF. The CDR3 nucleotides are TGTGCCAGCAGCTTAGCCCAGATCAGCTCCTACAATGAGCAGTTCTTC.

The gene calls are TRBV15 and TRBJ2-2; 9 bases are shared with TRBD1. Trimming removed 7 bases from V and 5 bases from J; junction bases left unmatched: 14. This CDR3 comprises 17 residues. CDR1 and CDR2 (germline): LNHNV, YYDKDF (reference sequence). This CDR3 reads CATNRVSGTGSTGELFF. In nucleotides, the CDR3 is TGTGCCACCAACAGGGTTTCCGGGACAGGGAGTACCGGGGAGCTGTTTTTT.

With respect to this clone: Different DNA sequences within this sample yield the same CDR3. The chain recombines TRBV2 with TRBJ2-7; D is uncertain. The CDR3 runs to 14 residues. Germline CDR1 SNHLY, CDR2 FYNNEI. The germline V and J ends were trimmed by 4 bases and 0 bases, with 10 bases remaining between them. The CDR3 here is CASSGGSLSYEQYF. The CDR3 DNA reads TGTGCCAGCAGTGGAGGCAGTCTCTCCTACGAGCAGTACTTC.

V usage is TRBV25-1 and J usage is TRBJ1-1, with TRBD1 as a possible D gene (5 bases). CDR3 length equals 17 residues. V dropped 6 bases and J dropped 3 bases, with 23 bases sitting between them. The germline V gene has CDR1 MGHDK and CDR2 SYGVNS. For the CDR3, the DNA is TGTGCCAGCAGCCCCCTCATGGGGCGCACGACTGACACTGAAGCTTTCTTT. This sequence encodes CASSPLMGRTTDTEAFF. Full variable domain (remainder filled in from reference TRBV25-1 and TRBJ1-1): EADIYQTPRYLVIGTGKKITLECSQTMGHDKMYWYQQDPGMELHLIHYSYGVNSTEKGDLSSESTVSRIRTEHFPLTLESARPSHTSQYLCASSPLMGRTTDTEAFFGQGTRLTVV.

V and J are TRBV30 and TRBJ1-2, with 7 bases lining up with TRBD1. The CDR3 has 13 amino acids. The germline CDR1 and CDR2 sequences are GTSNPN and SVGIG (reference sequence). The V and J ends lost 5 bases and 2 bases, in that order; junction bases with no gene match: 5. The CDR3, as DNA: TGTGCCTGGTTGAACAGGGGAAACTATGGCTACACCTTC. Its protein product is CAWLNRGNYGYTF.